The T cell receptor beta chain described here comes from a study of blood T cell repertoires in COVID-19. CDR1 and CDR2 from the germline V gene are DFQATT and SNEGSKA (reference sequence). The CDR3 loop spans 15 amino acids. Trimming cost V 3 bases and J 6 bases, with 18 bases left between them. Under the authors' procedure: Reference gene primers were amplified, and this amplification served to estimate nucleated cell counts. Assay used: immunoSEQ multiplex PCR; TCRdb lists only in-frame clones, some missing. V, J and clone size derive from that table, while D and trimming were established from the DNA sequence. The sample shows under 300,000 clones, roughly 80% of them seen only once.

The clonotype originates from a woman in her late teens or twenties with acute or convalescent COVID-19. What was sequenced was peripheral blood. This chain links TRBV20-1 with TRBJ2-1; a possible D gene is TRBD2 (5 bases). CDR3 region: CSASEAEGQVNEQFF. In DNA form, the CDR3 reads TGCAGTGCTAGTGAGGCCGAGGGTCAAGTCAATGAGCAGTTCTTC.